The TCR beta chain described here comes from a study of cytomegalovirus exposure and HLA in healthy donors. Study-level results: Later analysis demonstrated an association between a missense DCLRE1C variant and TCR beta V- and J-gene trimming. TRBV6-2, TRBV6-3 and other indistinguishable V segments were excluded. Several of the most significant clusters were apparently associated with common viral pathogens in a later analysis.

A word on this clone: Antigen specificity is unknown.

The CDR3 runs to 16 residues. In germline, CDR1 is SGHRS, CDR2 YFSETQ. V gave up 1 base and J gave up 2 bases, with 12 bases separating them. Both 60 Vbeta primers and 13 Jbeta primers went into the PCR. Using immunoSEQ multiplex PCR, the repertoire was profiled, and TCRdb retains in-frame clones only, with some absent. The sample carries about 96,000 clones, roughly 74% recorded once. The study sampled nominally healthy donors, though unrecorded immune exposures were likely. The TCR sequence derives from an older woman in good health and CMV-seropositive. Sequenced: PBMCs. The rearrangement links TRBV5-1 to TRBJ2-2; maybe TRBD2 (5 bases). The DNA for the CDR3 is TGCGCCAGCAGCTTGATAAGCGGACCCAACACCGGGGAGCTGTTTTTT. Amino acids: CASSLISGPNTGELFF.